This TCR beta chain came from a study of Tregs in tolerant kidney transplant recipients. This CDR3 is 14 amino acids long. Germline V gene lookup returns CDR1 SNHLY and CDR2 FYNNEI. Trimming took 3 bases from V and 7 from J, leaving 13 bases between them. TCRdb's table, derived via immunoSEQ multiplex PCR, lists solely in-frame clones and lacks some. The repertoire consists of hundreds of thousands of clones, with approximately 84% occurring once and the leading ten covering about 0.58%. General study findings and limits: Tregs expanded with activated donor B cells seemed most donor-specific.

As to this clone: The antigen remains undetermined.

This TCR came from a human donor in good health. The chain couples TRBV2 to TRBJ1-5; D is perhaps TRBD1 (6 bases). The sequenced sample was CD4+ T cells from blood. The CDR3 DNA sequence: TGTGCCAGCAGTGACGTGACAGGAAGACAGCCCCAGCATTTT. It is translated as CASSDVTGRQPQHF.